This T cell receptor (beta chain) was sequenced in a study of cytomegalovirus exposure and HLA in healthy donors. The length of the CDR3 is 15 residues. V gave up 5 bases and J gave up 2 bases, with 16 bases separating them. The V gene's germline CDR1 is MDHEN and CDR2 SYDVKM. A remark on this clone: Its antigen is unidentified.

Profiled with immunoSEQ multiplex PCR; TCRdb holds only in-frame clones, not every one. The data contain over 55,000 clones, approximately 96% of them singletons. Study-level results: Cytomegalovirus-associated status was assigned to more than 150 TCR beta chains.

The material sequenced was PBMCs. The TCR sequence derives from a man between 18 and 29 years old in good health and CMV-seronegative. The chain carries TRBV28 and TRBJ2-7, with a weak D call TRBD1 (5 bases). CDR3 amino acids: CASSLRPGIPYEQYF. In nucleotides, the CDR3 is TGTGCCAGCAGTCTCCGGCCAGGGATCCCCTACGAGCAGTACTTC.